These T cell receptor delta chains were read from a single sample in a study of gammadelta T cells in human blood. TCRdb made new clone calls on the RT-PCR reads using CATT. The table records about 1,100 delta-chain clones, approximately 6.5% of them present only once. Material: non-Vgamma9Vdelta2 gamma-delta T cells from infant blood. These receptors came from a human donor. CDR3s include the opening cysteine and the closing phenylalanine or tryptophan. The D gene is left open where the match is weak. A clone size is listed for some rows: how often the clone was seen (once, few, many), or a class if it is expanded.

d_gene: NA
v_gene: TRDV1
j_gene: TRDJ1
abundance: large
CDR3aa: CALGDRPSSGDPRLYTDKLIF
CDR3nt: TGTGCTCTTGGGGACCGGCCTTCCTCTGGGGATCCCCGTCTGTACACCGATAAACTCATCTTT

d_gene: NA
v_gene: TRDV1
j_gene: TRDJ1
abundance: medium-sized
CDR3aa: CALGVPPPPSGSLGGSPYTDKLIF
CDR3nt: TGTGCTCTTGGGGTACCCCCTCCCCCTTCCGGTAGTCTAGGGGGATCCCCTTACACCGATAAACTCATCTTT

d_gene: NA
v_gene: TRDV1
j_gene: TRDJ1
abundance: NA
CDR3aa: CALWTQRPLKIRSGPDKLIF
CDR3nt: TGTGCTCTTTGGACACAGAGACCCTTAAAGATACGAAGTGGACCCGATAAACTCATCTTT

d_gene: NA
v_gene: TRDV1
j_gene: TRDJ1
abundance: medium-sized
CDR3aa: CALGELPTVAGTRKLIF
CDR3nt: TGTGCTCTTGGGGAACTTCCTACTGTCGCGGGGACTAGGAAACTCATCTTT

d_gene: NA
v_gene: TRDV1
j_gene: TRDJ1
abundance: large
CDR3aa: CALGEEYGLHKLIF
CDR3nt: TGTGCTCTTGGGGAAGAATATGGCCTTCATAAACTCATCTTT

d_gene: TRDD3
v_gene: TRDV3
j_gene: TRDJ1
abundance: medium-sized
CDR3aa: CAYGGIRRGDKLIF
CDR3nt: TGTGCCTACGGGGGGATACGTCGGGGCGATAAACTCATCTTT

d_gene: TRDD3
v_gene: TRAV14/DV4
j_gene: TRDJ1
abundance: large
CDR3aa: CALNQSPLRPSVLGMGKLIF
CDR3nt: TGTGCTCTGAACCAATCGCCTTTAAGGCCCTCCGTACTGGGGATGGGTAAACTCATCTTT

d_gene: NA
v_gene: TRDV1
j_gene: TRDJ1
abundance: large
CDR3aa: CALGAAVYPSTDKLIF
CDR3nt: TGTGCTCTTGGGGCTGCTGTGTATCCCTCCACCGATAAACTCATCTTT

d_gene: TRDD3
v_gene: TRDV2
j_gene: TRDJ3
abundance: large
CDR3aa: CACDTGDTSSWDTRQMFF
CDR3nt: TGTGCCTGTGACACCGGGGATACGAGCTCCTGGGACACCCGACAGATGTTTTTC

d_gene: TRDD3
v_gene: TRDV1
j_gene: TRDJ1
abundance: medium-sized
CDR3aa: CALGEPTGEGDTTKLIF
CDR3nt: TGTGCTCTTGGGGAGCCTACAGGGGAGGGGGATACGACGAAACTCATCTTT

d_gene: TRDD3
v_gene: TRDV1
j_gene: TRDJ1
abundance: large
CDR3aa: CALGEQVLQSTGGWITDKLIF
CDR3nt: TGTGCTCTTGGGGAACAAGTCCTACAGAGCACTGGGGGATGGATCACCGATAAACTCATCTTT

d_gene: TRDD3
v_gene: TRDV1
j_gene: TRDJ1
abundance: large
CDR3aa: CALGELRLPLGEKTDKLIF
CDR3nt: TGTGCTCTTGGGGAACTTCGGCTTCCTCTGGGGGAGAAAACCGATAAACTCATCTTT

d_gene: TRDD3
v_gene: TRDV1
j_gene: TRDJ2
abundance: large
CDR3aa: CALGEPWGIRPPLTAQLFF
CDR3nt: TGTGCTCTTGGGGAACCCTGGGGGATACGCCCCCCTTTGACAGCACAACTCTTCTTT

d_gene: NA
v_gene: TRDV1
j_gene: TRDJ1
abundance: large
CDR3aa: CALGTPFERYTDKLIF
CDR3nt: TGTGCTCTTGGGACCCCCTTCGAGAGGTACACCGATAAACTCATCTTT

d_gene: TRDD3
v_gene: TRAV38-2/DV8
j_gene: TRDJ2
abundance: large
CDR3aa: CAYRSARPGGGTDLTAQLFF
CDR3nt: TGTGCTTATAGGAGCGCGCGTCCCGGTGGGGGAACCGATTTGACAGCACAACTCTTCTTT

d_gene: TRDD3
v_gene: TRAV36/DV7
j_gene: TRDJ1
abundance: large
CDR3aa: CAVATAILGDKSYTDKLIF
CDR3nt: TGTGCTGTGGCTACGGCCATACTGGGGGATAAATCTTACACCGATAAACTCATCTTT

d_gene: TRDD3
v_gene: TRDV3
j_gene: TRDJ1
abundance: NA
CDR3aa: CAFFSTGGYIPKLIF
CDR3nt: TGTGCCTTTTTTTCTACTGGGGGATACATCCCAAAACTCATCTTT

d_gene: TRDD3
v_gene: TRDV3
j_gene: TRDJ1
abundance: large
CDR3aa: CAFRRPSTILGDTYTDKLIF
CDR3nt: TGTGCCTTTAGGAGGCCTTCCACCATACTGGGGGATACCTACACCGATAAACTCATCTTT

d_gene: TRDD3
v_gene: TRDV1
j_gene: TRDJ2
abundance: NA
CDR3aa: CALGERIPRPSGGQALTAQLFF
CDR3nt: TGTGCTCTTGGGGAACGAATCCCCCGTCCCTCTGGGGGGCAAGCTTTGACAGCACAACTCTTCTTT

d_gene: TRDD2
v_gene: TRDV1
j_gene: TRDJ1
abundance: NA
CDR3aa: CALGENFLRSGGGGGGTDKLIF
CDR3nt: TGTGCTCTTGGGGAAAACTTCCTACGGAGTGGAGGTGGTGGGGGGGGAACCGATAAACTCATCTTT

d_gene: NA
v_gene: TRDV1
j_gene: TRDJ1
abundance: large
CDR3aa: CALGEPSSSSGEETDKLIF
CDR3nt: TGTGCTCTTGGGGAACCGTCCTCCTCCTCTGGGGAGGAGACCGATAAACTCATCTTT

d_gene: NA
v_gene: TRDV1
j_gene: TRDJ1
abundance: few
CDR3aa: CALGEWPILGADKLIF
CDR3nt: TGTGCTCTTGGGGAATGGCCGATACTGGGTGCCGATAAACTCATCTTT

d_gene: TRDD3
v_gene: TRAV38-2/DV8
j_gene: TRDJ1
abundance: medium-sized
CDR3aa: CAYRSAHFAYWGDYTDKLIF
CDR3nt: TGTGCTTATAGGAGCGCTCACTTCGCGTACTGGGGGGATTACACCGATAAACTCATCTTT

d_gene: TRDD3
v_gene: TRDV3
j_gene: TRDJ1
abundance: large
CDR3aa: CAFLAGDTGADKLIF
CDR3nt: TGTGCCTTTCTAGCTGGGGATACGGGGGCCGATAAACTCATCTTT

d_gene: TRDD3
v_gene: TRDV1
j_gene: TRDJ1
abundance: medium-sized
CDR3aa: CALGEHNTGDSLKYTDKLIF
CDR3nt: TGTGCTCTTGGGGAACACAATACGGGGGATTCACTAAAGTACACCGATAAACTCATCTTT

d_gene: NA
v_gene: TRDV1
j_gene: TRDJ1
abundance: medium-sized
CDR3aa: CALGAYGRVPMYTDKLIF
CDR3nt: TGTGCTCTTGGGGCCTATGGGCGCGTACCTATGTACACCGATAAACTCATCTTT

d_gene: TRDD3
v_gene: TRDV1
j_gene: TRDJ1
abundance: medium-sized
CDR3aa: CALGELFWWGISYTDKLIF
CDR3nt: TGTGCTCTTGGGGAACTTTTTTGGTGGGGGATTTCCTACACCGATAAACTCATCTTT